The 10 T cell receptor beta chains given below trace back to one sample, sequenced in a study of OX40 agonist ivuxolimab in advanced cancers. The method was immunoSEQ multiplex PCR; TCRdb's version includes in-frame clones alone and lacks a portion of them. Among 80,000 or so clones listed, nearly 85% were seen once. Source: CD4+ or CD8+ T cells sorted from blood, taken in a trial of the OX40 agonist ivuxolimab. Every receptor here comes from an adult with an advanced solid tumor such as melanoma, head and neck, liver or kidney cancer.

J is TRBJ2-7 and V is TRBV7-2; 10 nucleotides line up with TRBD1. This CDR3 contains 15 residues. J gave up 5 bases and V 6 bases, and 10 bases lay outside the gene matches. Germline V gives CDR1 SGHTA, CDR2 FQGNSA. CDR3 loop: CASRPFLDRGDEQYF. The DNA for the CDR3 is TGTGCCAGCAGACCTTTCTTGGACAGGGGGGACGAGCAGTACTTC.

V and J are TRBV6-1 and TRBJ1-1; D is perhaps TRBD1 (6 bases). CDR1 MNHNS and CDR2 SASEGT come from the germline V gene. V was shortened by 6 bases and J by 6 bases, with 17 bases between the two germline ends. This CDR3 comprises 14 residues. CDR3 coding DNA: TGTGCCAGCAGACCGAAACAGGGATGGGCTGAAGCTTTCTTT. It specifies CASRPKQGWAEAFF.

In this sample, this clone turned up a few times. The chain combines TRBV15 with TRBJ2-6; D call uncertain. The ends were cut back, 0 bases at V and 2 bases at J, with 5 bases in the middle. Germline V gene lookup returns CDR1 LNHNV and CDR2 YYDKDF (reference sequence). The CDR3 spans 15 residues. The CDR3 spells CATSRDKAGANVLTF. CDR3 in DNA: TGTGCCACCAGCAGAGATAAGGCTGGGGCCAACGTCCTGACTTTC.

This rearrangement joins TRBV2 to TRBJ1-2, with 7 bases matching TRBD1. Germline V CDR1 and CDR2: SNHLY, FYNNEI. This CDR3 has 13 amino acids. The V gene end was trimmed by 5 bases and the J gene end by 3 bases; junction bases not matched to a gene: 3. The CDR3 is CASSQTGYYGYTF. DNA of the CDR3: TGTGCCAGCAGTCAGACAGGGTACTATGGCTACACCTTC.

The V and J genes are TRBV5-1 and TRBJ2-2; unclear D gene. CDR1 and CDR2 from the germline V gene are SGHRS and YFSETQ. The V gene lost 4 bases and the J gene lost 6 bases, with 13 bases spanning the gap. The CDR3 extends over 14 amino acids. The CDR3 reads CASSQTMHAGELFF. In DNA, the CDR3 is TGCGCCAGCAGCCAGACAATGCATGCCGGGGAGCTGTTTTTT.

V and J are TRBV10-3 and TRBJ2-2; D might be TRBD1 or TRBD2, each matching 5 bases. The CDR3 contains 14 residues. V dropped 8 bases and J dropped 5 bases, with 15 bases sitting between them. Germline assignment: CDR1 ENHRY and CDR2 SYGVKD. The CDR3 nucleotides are TGTGCCATCCCTCTCGGGGCCAGTACCGGGGAGCTGTTTTTT. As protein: CAIPLGASTGELFF.

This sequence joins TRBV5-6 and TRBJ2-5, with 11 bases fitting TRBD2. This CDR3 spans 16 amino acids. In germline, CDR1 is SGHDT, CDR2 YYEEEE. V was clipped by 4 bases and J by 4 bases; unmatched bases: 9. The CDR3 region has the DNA TGTGCCAGCAGCAGGGGACTAGCGGAAAGCAGAGAGACCCAGTACTTC. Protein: CASSRGLAESRETQYF.

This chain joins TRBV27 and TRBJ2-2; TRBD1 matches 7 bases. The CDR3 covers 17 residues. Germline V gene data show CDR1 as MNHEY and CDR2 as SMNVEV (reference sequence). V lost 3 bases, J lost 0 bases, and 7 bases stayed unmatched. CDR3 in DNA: TGTGCCAGCAGTTTTAGGACAGGCGTCGCGAACACCGGGGAGCTGTTTTTT. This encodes CASSFRTGVANTGELFF.

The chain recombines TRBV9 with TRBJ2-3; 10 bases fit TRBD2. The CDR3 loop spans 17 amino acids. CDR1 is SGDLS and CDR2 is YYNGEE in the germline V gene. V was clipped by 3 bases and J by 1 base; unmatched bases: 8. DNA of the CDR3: TGTGCCAGCAGCGCACACACAGCGGGAGGGGGCACAGATACGCAGTATTTT. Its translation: CASSAHTAGGGTDTQYF.

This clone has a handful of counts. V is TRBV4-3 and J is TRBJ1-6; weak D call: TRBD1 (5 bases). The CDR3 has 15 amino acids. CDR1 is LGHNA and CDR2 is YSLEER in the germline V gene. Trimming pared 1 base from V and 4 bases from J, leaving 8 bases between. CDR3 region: CASSQGGLYNSPLHF. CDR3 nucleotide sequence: TGCGCCAGCAGCCAAGGGGGACTTTATAATTCACCCCTCCACTTT.